A single sample gave rise to the 2 T cell receptor beta chains below, sequenced in a study of somatic mutations in cytotoxic T cells in rheumatoid arthritis (dated by TCRdb to 2015 to 2018). Library preparation was by the immunoSEQ multiplex PCR assay. TCRdb took this table from immuneACCESS and kept in-frame rearrangements with V and J called. Such tables lack part of the clones; where checked against another copy, unresolved V genes explain under half of the gap, and the rest is unexplained. Recorded for this sample are around 16,000 clones; around 80% of them occurred a single time. The ten biggest clones cover 15% to 20% of the sample. The sequencing sample was made of CD8+ T cells sorted from blood. These receptors all come from a woman in her fifties or sixties with rheumatoid arthritis.

A single count supports this clone. The rearrangement joins TRBV7-6 to TRBJ2-2; D may match TRBD1 or TRBD2 (5 bases each). This CDR3 region has 14 residues. V was pared by 5 bases and J by 4 bases, with 11 bases between. CDR1 is SGHVS, CDR2 FNYEAQ, per germline. The chain's CDR3 is CASSIGTPTGELFF. In DNA, the CDR3 is TGTGCCAGCAGCATCGGGACCCCCACCGGGGAGCTGTTTTTT.

This clone was seen a few times. V is TRBV12-5 and J is TRBJ1-1; tentative D call: TRBD1 (5 bases). V lost 4 bases to trimming and J lost 2 bases, with 11 bases between them. The germline CDR1 and CDR2 sequences are LGHNT and FRNRAP. This CDR3 contains 14 residues. The CDR3 sequence is CASGSGVSNTEAFF. For the CDR3, the DNA is TGTGCTAGTGGTTCGGGGGTCTCTAACACTGAAGCTTTCTTT.